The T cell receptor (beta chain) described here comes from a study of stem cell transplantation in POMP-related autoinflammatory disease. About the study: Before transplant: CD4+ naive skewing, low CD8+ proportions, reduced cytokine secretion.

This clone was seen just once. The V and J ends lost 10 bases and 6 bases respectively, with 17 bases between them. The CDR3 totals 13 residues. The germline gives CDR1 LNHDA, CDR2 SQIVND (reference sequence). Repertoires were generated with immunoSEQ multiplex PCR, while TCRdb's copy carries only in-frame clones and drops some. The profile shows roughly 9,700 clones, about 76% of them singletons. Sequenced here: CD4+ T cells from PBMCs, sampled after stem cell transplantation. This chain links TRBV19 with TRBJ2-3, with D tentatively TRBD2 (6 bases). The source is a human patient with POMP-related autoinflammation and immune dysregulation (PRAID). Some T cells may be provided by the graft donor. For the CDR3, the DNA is TGTGCCACCCAGGCGGGGTTTGTCGATACGCAGTATTTT. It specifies CATQAGFVDTQYF.